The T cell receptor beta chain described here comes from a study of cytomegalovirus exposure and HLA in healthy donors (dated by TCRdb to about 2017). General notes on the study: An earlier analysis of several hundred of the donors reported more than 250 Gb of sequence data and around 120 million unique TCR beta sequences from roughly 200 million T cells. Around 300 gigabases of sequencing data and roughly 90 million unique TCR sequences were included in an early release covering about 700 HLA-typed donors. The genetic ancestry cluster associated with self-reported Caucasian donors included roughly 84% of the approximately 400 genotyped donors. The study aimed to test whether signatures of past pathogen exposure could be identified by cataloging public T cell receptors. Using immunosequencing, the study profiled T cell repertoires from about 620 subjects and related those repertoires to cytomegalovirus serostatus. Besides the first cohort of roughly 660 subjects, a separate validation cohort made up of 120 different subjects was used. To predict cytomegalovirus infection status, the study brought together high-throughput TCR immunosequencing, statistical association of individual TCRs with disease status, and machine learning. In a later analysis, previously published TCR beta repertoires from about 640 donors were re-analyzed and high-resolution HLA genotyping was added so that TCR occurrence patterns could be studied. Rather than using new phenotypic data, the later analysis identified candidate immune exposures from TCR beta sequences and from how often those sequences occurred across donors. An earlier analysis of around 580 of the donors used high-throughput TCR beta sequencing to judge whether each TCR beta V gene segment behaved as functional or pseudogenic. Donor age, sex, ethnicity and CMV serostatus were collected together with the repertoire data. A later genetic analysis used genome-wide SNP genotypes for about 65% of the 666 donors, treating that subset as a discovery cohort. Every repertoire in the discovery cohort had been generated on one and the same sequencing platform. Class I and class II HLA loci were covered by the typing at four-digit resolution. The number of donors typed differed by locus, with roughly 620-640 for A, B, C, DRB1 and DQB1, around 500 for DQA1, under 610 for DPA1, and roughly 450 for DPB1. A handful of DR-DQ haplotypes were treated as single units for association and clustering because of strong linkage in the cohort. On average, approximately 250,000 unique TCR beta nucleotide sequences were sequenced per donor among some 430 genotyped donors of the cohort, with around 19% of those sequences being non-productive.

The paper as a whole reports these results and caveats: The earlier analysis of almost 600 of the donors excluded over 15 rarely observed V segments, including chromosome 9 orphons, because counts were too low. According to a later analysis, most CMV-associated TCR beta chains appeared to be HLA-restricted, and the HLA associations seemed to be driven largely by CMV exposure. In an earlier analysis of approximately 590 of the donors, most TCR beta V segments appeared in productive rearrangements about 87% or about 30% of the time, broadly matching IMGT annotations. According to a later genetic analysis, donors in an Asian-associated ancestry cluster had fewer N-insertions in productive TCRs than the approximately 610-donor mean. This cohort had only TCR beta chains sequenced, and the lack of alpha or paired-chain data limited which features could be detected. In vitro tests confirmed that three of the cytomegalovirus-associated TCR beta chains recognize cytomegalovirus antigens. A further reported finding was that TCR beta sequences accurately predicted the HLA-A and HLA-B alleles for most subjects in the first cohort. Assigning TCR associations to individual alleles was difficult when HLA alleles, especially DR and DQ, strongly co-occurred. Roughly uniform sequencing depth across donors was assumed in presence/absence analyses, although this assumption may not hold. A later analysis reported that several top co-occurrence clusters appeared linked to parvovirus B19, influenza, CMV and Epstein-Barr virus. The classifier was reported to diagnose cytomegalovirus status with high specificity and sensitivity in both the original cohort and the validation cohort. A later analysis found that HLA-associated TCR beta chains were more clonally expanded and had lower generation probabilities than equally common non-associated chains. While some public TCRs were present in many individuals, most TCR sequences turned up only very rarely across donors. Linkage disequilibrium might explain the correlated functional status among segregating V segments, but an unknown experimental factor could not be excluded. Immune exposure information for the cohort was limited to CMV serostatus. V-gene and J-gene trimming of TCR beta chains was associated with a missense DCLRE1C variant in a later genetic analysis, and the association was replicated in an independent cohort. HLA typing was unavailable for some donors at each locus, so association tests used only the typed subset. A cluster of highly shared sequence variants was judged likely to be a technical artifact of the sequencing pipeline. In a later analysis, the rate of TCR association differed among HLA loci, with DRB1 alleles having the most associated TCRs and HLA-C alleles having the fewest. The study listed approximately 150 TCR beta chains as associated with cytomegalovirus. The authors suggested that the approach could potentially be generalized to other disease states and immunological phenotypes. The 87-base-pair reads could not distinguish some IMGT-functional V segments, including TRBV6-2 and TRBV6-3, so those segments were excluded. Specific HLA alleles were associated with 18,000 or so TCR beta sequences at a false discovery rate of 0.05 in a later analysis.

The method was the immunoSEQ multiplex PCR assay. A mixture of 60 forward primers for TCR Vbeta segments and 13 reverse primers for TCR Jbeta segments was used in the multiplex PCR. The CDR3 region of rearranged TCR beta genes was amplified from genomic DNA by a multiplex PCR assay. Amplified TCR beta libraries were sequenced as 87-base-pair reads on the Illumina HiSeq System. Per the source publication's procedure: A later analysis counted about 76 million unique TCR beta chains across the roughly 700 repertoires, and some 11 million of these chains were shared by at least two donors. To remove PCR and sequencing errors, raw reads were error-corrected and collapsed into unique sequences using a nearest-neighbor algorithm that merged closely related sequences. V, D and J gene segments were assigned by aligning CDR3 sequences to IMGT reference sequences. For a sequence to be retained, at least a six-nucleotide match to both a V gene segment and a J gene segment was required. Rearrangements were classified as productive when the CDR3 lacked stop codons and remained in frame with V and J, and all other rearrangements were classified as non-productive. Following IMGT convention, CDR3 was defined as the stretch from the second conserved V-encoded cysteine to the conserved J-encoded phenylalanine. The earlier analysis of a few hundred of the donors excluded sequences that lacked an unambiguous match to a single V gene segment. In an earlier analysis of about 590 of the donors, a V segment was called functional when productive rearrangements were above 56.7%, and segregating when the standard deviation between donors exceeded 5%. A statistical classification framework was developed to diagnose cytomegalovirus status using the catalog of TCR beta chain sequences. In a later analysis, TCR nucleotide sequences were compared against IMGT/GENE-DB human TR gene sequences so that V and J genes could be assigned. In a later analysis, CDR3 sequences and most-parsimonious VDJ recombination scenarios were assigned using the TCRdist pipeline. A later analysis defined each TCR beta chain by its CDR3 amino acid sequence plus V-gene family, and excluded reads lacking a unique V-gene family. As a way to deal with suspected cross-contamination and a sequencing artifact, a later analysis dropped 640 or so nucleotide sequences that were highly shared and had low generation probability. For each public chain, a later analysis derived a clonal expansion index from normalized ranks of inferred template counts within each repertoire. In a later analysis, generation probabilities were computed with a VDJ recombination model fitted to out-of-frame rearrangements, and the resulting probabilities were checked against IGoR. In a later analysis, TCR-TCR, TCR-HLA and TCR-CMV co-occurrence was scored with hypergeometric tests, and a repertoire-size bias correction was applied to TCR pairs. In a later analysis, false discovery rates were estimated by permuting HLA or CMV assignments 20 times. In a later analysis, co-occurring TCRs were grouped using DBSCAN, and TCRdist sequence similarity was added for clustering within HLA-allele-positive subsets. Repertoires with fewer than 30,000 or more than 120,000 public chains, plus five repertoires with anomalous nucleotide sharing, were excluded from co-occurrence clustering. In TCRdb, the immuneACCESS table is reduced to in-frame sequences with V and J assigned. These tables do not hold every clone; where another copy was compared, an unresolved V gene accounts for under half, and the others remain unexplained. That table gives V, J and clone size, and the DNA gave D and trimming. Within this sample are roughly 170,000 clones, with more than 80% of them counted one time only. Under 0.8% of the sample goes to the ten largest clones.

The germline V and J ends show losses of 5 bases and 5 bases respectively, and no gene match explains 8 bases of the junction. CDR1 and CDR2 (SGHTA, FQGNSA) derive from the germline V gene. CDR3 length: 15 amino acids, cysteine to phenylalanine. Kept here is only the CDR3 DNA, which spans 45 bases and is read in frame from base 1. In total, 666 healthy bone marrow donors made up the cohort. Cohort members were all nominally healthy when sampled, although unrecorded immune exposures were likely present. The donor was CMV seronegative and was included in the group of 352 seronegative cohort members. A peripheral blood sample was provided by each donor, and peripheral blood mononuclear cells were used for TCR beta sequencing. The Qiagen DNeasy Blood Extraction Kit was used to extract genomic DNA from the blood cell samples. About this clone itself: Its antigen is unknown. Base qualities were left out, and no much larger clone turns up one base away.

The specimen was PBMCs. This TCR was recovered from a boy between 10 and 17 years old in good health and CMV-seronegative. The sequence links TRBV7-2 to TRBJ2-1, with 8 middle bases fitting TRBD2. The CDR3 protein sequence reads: CASSRETSAHNEQFF. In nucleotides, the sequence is TGTGCCAGCAGCCGGGAGACTAGCGCCCACAATGAGCAGTTCTTC.